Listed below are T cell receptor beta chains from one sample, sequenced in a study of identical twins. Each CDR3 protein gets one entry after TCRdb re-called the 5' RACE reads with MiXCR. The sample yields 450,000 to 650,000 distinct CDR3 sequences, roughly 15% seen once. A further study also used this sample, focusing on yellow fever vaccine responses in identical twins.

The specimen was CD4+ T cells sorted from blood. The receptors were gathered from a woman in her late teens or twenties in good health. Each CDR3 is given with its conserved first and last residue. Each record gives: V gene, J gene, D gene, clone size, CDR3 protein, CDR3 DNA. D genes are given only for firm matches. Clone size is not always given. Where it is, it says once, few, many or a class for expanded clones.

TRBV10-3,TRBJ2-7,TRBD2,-,CAISPQTRDYGQYF,TGTGCCATCAGTCCTCAGACCAGGGACTACGGGCAGTACTTC
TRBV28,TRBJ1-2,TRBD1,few,CASGLLGTGKVYGYTF,TGTGCCAGCGGCTTACTTGGGACAGGAAAAGTCTATGGCTACACCTTC
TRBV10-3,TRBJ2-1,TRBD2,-,CAISDPGGPLNEQFF,TGTGCCATCAGTGATCCGGGGGGGCCGTTAAATGAGCAGTTCTTC
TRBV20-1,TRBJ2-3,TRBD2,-,CSARDQSGTSGTDTQYF,TGCAGTGCTAGAGACCAGAGCGGGACTAGCGGCACAGATACGCAGTATTTT
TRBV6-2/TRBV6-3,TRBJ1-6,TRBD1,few,CASSADRGSYNSPLHF,TGTGCCAGCAGTGCGGACAGGGGGTCCTATAATTCACCCCTCCACTTT
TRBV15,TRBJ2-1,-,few,CATTRQERF,TGTGCCACCACCAGACAGGAGAGGTTC
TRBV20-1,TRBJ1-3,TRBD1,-,CSARDLRLGRGGRNTIYF,TGCAGTGCTAGAGATCTCCGGTTGGGCAGGGGGGGTAGAAACACCATATATTTT
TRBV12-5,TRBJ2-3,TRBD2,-,CASGSGLALTDTQYF,TGTGCTAGTGGTTCCGGACTAGCTCTCACAGATACGCAGTATTTT
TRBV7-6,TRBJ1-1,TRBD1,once,CASSSRTGTLNTEAFF,TGTGCCAGCAGCTCGCGGACAGGGACGCTGAACACTGAAGCTTTCTTT
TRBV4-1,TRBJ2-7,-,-,CASSQVGAQQYF,TGCGCCAGCAGCCAAGTTGGGGCTCAGCAGTACTTC
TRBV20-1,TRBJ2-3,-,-,CSATLVSTDTQYF,TGCAGTGCCACTTTAGTTTCGACAGATACGCAGTATTTT
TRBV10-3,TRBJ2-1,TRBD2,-,CATTGLAGDSEQFF,TGTGCCACCACGGGGCTAGCGGGAGATAGTGAGCAGTTCTTC
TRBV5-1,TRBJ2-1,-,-,CASSSVWGQFF,TGCGCCAGCAGCTCAGTTTGGGGCCAGTTCTTC
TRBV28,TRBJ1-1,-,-,CASSLPPDPLTNTEAFF,TGTGCCAGCAGTTTGCCCCCTGACCCACTTACCAACACTGAAGCTTTCTTT
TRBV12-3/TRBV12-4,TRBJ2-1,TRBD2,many,CASSPRTSGRNEQFF,TGTGCCAGCAGTCCGAGGACTAGCGGGAGGAATGAGCAGTTCTTC
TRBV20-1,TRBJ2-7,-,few,CSAIAGNPYEQYF,TGCAGTGCTATTGCCGGGAACCCCTACGAGCAGTACTTC
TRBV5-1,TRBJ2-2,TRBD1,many,CASSPGQLITGELFF,TGCGCCAGCAGCCCGGGACAGCTGATCACCGGGGAGCTGTTTTTT
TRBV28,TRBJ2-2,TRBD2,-,CASSLTGLAGRTGELFF,TGTGCCAGCAGTTTAACCGGACTAGCGGGACGTACCGGGGAGCTGTTTTTT
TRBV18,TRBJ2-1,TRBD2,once,CASSPGGLAGPRGEQFF,TGTGCCAGCTCACCAGGGGGACTAGCGGGACCTCGGGGTGAGCAGTTCTTC
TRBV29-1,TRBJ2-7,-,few,CSVGGGGYDEQYF,TGCAGCGTTGGTGGTGGGGGCTACGACGAGCAGTACTTC
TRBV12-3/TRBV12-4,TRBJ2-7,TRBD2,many,CASNSRGGNGEQYF,TGTGCCAGCAACTCTAGGGGAGGGAACGGCGAGCAGTACTTC
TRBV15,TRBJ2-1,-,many,CATSRDRIFGVHEQFF,TGTGCCACCAGCAGAGATCGAATATTTGGAGTTCATGAGCAGTTCTTC
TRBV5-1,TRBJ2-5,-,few,CASSRTKQGTQETQYF,TGCGCCAGCAGCAGGACCAAACAGGGAACCCAAGAGACCCAGTACTTC
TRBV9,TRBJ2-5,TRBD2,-,CASTTTPLAAKETQYF,TGTGCCAGCACCACCACTCCACTAGCGGCAAAAGAGACCCAGTACTTC
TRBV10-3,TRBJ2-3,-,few,CASTTGLVSTDTQYF,TGTGCCAGTACCACGGGACTCGTAAGCACAGATACGCAGTATTTT
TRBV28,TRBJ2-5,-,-,CASSSTEGRFQETQYF,TGTGCCAGCAGTTCCACCGAAGGGCGGTTTCAAGAGACCCAGTACTTC
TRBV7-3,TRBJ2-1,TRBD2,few,CASSLVAGGTYNEQFF,TGTGCCAGCAGCTTAGTAGCGGGAGGGACCTACAATGAGCAGTTCTTC
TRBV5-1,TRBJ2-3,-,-,CASSFGGSFTDTQYF,TGCGCCAGCAGCTTTGGGGGGTCCTTCACAGATACGCAGTATTTT
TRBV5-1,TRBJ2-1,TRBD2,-,CASKPPEGTSGGAAYNEQFF,TGCGCCAGCAAGCCCCCCGAGGGGACTAGCGGGGGGGCCGCCTACAATGAGCAGTTCTTC
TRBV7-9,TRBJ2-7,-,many,CASSLPGLSYEQYF,TGTGCCAGCAGCTTGCCGGGACTGAGCTACGAGCAGTACTTC
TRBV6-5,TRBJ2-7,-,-,CASSYSASSYEQYF,TGTGCCAGCAGTTACTCCGCTAGCTCCTACGAGCAGTACTTC
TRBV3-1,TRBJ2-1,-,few,CASSQVGDEQFF,TGTGCCAGCAGCCAAGTGGGGGATGAGCAGTTCTTC
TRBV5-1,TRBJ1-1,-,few,CASSAGRTMNTEAFF,TGCGCCAGCAGCGCGGGACGGACTATGAACACTGAAGCTTTCTTT
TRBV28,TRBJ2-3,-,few,CASRTGSGATGRQYF,TGTGCCAGCAGAACAGGGAGCGGGGCTACGGGTAGGCAGTATTTT
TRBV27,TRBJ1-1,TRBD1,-,CASSSPDRVDTEAFF,TGTGCCAGCAGTTCCCCGGACAGGGTCGACACTGAAGCTTTCTTT
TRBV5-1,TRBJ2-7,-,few,CASSLVSDYEQYF,TGCGCCAGCAGCTTGGTGTCAGACTACGAGCAGTACTTC
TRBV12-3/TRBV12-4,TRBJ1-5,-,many,CASSSPPAFYSNQPQHF,TGTGCCAGCAGTTCCCCCCCGGCGTTCTATAGCAATCAGCCCCAGCATTTT
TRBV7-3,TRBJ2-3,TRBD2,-,CASSLKRAGGPTDTQYF,TGTGCCAGCAGCTTAAAGAGGGCGGGAGGGCCAACAGATACGCAGTATTTT
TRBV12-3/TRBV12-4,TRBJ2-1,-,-,CASSLGWAVSEQFF,TGTGCCAGCAGTTTAGGTTGGGCGGTGTCTGAGCAGTTCTTC
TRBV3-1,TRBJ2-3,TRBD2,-,CASSQALAGGLPTDTQYF,TGTGCCAGCAGCCAGGCCCTAGCGGGGGGCCTCCCCACAGATACGCAGTATTTT
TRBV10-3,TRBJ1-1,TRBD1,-,CAISPDRDTEAFF,TGTGCCATCAGTCCGGACAGGGATACTGAAGCTTTCTTT
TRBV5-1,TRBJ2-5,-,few,CASRMTPSDRQETQYF,TGCGCCAGCAGAATGACCCCGAGCGACAGGCAAGAGACCCAGTACTTC
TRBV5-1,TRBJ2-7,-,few,CASSSGTDPPYEQYF,TGCGCCAGCAGCTCTGGGACGGACCCACCATACGAGCAGTACTTC
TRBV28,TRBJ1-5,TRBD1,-,CASSPSGGGVNQPQHF,TGTGCCAGCAGTCCCTCGGGAGGGGGCGTTAATCAGCCCCAGCATTTT
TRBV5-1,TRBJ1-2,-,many,CASSTLPQGGYGYTF,TGCGCCAGCAGCACGCTACCACAGGGCGGCTATGGCTACACCTTC
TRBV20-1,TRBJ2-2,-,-,CSARSAGDAGELFF,TGCAGTGCTAGATCGGCAGGGGACGCCGGGGAGCTGTTTTTT
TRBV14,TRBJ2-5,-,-,CASSQDLQETQYF,TGTGCCAGCAGCCAAGACCTTCAAGAGACCCAGTACTTC
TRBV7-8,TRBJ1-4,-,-,CASSFGGRNEKLFF,TGTGCCAGCAGCTTTGGAGGGAGAAATGAAAAACTGTTTTTT
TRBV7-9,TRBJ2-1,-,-,CASSLDGTSKGQFF,TGTGCCAGCAGCTTAGATGGGACCTCGAAGGGGCAGTTCTTC
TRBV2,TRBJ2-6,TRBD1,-,CASNERRQGASSLYGANVLTF,TGTGCCAGCAATGAACGGAGGCAGGGGGCTTCCAGCTTATATGGGGCCAACGTCCTGACTTTC
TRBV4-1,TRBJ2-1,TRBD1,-,CASSQARNRGLDNEQFF,TGCGCCAGCAGCCAAGCCCGGAACAGGGGGCTTGACAATGAGCAGTTCTTC
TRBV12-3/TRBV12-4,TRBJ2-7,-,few,CASSPRLDEQYF,TGTGCCAGCAGTCCCAGGCTCGACGAGCAGTACTTC
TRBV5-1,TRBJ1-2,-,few,CASSLEAGPPNYGYTF,TGCGCCAGCAGCTTGGAGGCAGGGCCACCTAACTATGGCTACACCTTC
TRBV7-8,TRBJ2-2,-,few,CASSLGLWNTGELFF,TGTGCCAGCAGCTTAGGACTATGGAACACCGGGGAGCTGTTTTTT
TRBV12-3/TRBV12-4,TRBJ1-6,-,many,CASSFNRDLSPLHF,TGTGCCAGCAGTTTCAACAGGGACTTGTCACCCCTCCACTTT
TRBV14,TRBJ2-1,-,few,CASSPVGSIEQFF,TGTGCCAGCAGCCCAGTGGGGAGTATTGAGCAGTTCTTC
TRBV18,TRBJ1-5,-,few,CASSPVDSNQPQHF,TGTGCCAGCTCACCAGTAGATAGCAATCAGCCCCAGCATTTT
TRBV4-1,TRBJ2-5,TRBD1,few,CASSSTGTGVETQYF,TGCGCCAGCAGCTCCACCGGGACAGGTGTAGAGACCCAGTACTTC
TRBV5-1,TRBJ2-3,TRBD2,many,CASSLELAVPTDTQYF,TGCGCCAGCAGCTTGGAACTAGCGGTTCCCACAGATACGCAGTATTTT
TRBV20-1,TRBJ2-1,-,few,CSAPGPAGHSYNEQFF,TGCAGTGCCCCTGGGCCAGCGGGACACTCCTACAATGAGCAGTTCTTC